These 2 T cell receptor beta chains came from one sample sequenced in a study of shared clonotypes between healthy human individuals. Generated by immunoSEQ multiplex PCR, the TCRdb table keeps only in-frame clones and is missing some. Among 760,000 or so clones listed, around 96% were seen once. CD45RO-negative CD8 cells positively selected for CCR7 made up the naive population, which excluded terminally differentiated effector memory CD45RA+ cells. Sequencing was carried out using naive CD8+ T cells sorted from blood. The source of these receptors is a young man in good health.

The chain employs TRBV7-9 and TRBJ2-5; 7 positions match TRBD1. J lost 3 bases, V lost 5 bases, and 12 bases had no gene match. The CDR3 totals 16 residues. Germline CDR1 SEHNR, CDR2 FQNEAQ (reference sequence). The CDR3 loop reads CASSPQGTVHKETQYF. The DNA of the CDR3 is TGTGCCAGCAGCCCGCAAGGGACAGTACACAAAGAGACCCAGTACTTC.

J is TRBJ2-1 and V is TRBV6-5, with 9 positions matching TRBD1. Germline CDR1 and CDR2: MNHEY and SVGAGI. This CDR3 is 15 amino acids long. V was clipped by 5 bases and J by 4 bases; unmatched bases: 6. CDR3: CASSPRDREYNEQFF. CDR3 DNA: TGTGCCAGCAGTCCCAGGGACAGGGAGTACAATGAGCAGTTCTTC.